Following are 30 T cell receptor beta chains from one sample sequenced in a study of blood T cell repertoires in COVID-19. Clones were sequenced by immunoSEQ multiplex PCR, and TCRdb holds only the in-frame ones, with some missing. The sample comprises about 36,000 clones, about nine tenths of which are singletons, and around 20% rests with the top ten. Input material: peripheral blood. Receptors were obtained from a man in his fifties or sixties with acute or convalescent COVID-19.

The chain uses TRBV6-2 or TRBV6-3 and TRBJ2-5; possible D gene TRBD1, 5 bases. V was clipped by 3 bases and J by 5 bases, with 22 bases between them. From germline, CDR1 is MNHEY and CDR2 SVGEGT. The CDR3 spans 17 residues. The CDR3 spells CASSYRPTRSGKETQYF. For the CDR3, the DNA is TGTGCCAGCAGTTATAGGCCGACCCGGTCAGGGAAGGAGACCCAGTACTTC.

The rearrangement joins TRBV10-3 to TRBJ1-2; perhaps TRBD1 as D (6 bases). CDR3 length: 14 amino acids. Germline V gives CDR1 ENHRY, CDR2 SYGVKD. Deletions cut 5 bases from V and 0 bases from J, with 10 bases between. The DNA of the CDR3 is TGTGCCATCAGTCGGGACACAACTAACTATGGCTACACCTTC. Encoded protein: CAISRDTTNYGYTF.

The J gene is TRBJ1-6, the V gene TRBV25-1; D uncertain. The CDR3 loop spans 13 amino acids. Trimming stripped 4 bases from V and 7 bases from J, with 8 bases between. Germline V gene data show CDR1 as MGHDK and CDR2 as SYGVNS. CDR3: CASSALENSPLHF. DNA of the CDR3: TGTGCCAGCAGTGCCCTGGAGAATTCACCCCTCCACTTT.

The CDR3 sequence: CASSFRQGGAGELFF. For the CDR3, the DNA is TGTGCCAGCAGTTTCCGCCAGGGAGGCGCCGGGGAGCTGTTTTTT. The gene calls are TRBV6-6 and TRBJ2-2, with D perhaps TRBD2 (6 bases). The CDR3 spans 15 residues. CDR1 is MNHNY, CDR2 SVGAGI, per germline (reference sequence). Between the trimmed V and J ends, which lost 4 bases and 6 bases, there was a span of 15 bases.

This clone was found a few times. The chain joins TRBV3-1 (or the pseudogene TRBV3-2) to TRBJ2-7, with D perhaps TRBD2 (5 bases). Germline loops: CDR1 LGHDT, CDR2 YNNKEL (reference sequence). V was trimmed by 4 bases and J by 6 bases, leaving 19 bases between them. This CDR3 is built from 15 residues. The CDR3 reads CASSLEGARPREQYF. The CDR3 DNA follows: TGTGCCAGCAGCCTTGAGGGAGCCCGCCCGCGCGAGCAGTACTTC.

The CDR3 sequence: CASHRETPNEQFF. The DNA of the CDR3 is TGTGCCAGCCATAGAGAGACTCCCAATGAGCAGTTCTTC. The chain has TRBV28 and TRBJ2-1, with unresolved D. The CDR3 sequence is 13 residues long. Trimming stripped 8 bases from V and 6 bases from J, with 14 bases between. CDR1 is MDHEN and CDR2 is SYDVKM in the germline V gene. Full variable domain (missing parts from reference TRBV28 and TRBJ2-1): DVKVTQSSRYLVKRTGEKVFLECVQDMDHENMFWYRQDPGLGLRLIYFSYDVKMKEKGDIPEGYSVSREKKERFSLILESASTNQTSMYLCASHRETPNEQFFGPGTRLTVL.

The V call is TRBV10-3, the J call TRBJ1-3; D unclear. CDR1 ENHRY and CDR2 SYGVKD come from the germline V gene. The CDR3 sequence is 14 residues long. V was cut by 6 bases and J by 0 bases, with 9 bases left in between. The CDR3 nucleotides read TGTGCCATCAGGGGAGCTCACTCTGGAAACACCATATATTTT. Its protein is CAIRGAHSGNTIYF.

Comments on this clone: The junction does not match germline at one end; this may be a read error. The CDR3 region is CASSQGLAGDGEQFF. The CDR3 region has the DNA TGCGCCAGCAGTCAAGGACTAGCGGGAGATGGTGAGCAGTTCTTC. The chain employs TRBV4-1 and TRBJ2-1, with 13 bases that match TRBD2. The CDR3 extends over 15 amino acids. CDR1 is MGHRA and CDR2 is YSYEKL in the germline V gene.

This clone was counted once. The chain employs TRBV5-1 and TRBJ2-3, with 11 bases aligning to TRBD2. Germline CDR1 and CDR2: SGHRS and YFSETQ. The V and J ends lost 0 bases and 8 bases, in that order; junction bases with no gene match: 5. The CDR3 contains 15 residues. In DNA, the CDR3 is TGCGCCAGCAGCTTGGGTACTAGCGGGAGAGCTACGCAGTATTTT. Protein: CASSLGTSGRATQYF.

The CDR3 is CASRRETGSSYNEQFF. CDR3 in DNA: TGCGCCAGCAGGCGTGAGACAGGGAGCTCCTACAATGAGCAGTTCTTC. The chain couples TRBV5-1 to TRBJ2-1; 7 bases match TRBD1. Germline loops: CDR1 SGHRS, CDR2 YFSETQ. CDR3 length: 16 amino acids. V was pared by 5 bases and J by 0 bases, with 8 bases of the junction left unmatched.

This rearrangement joins TRBV6-5 to TRBJ2-7; 10 bases agree with TRBD1. Germline CDR1 MNHEY, CDR2 SVGAGI. The CDR3 extends over 15 amino acids. The ends lost 6 bases at V and 2 bases at J; junction bases unmatched: 7. In nucleotides, the CDR3 is TGTGCCAGCAGGATGGGACAGGGGATTGCCTACGAGCAGTACGTC. Protein: CASRMGQGIAYEQYV.

J is TRBJ2-7 and V is TRBV5-1, with D tentatively TRBD1 (5 bases). The germline V and J ends were trimmed by 0 bases and 3 bases, with 10 bases remaining between them. The CDR3 sequence is 14 residues long. Germline CDR1 SGHRS, CDR2 YFSETQ. CDR3 nucleotides: TGCGCCAGCAGCTTGGAGGGGCAGATCTACGAGCAGTACTTC. Translating gives CASSLEGQIYEQYF.

V is TRBV19 and J is TRBJ2-7; no definite D call. Per the germline V gene, CDR1 is LNHDA and CDR2 is SQIVND (reference sequence). The CDR3 runs 13 residues. V was pared by 8 bases and J by 0 bases, with 11 bases between. CDR3 in amino acids: CASGYSSSYEQYF. In nucleotides, the CDR3 is TGTGCCAGTGGATACAGCAGCTCCTACGAGCAGTACTTC. Full variable domain (remainder filled in from reference TRBV19 and TRBJ2-7): DGGITQSPKYLFRKEGQNVTLSCEQNLNHDAMYWYRQDPGQGLRLIYYSQIVNDFQKGDIAEGYSVSREKKESFPLTVTSAQKNPTAFYLCASGYSSSYEQYFGPGTRLTVT.

V and J are TRBV9 and TRBJ2-1, with TRBD1 matching over 8 bases. V lost 0 bases and J lost 5; bases outside the gene matches: 7. Germline assignment: CDR1 SGDLS and CDR2 YYNGEE. The CDR3 extends over 16 amino acids. CDR3 sequence reads: CASSVGGRGRNNEQFF. The CDR3 DNA sequence: TGTGCCAGCAGCGTAGGAGGCAGGGGGCGAAACAATGAGCAGTTCTTC.

The V gene is TRBV20-1, the J gene TRBJ2-2; D might be TRBD2 (6 bases). Trimming pared 3 bases from V and 2 bases from J, leaving 16 bases between. There are 16 residues in the CDR3. The germline V gene encodes CDR1 DFQATT and CDR2 SNEGSKA (reference sequence). In DNA, the CDR3 is TGCAGTGCTAGTTTAGGAGGAGGGTTAAACACCGGGGAGCTGTTTTTT. Its translation: CSASLGGGLNTGELFF.

The chain uses TRBV7-2 and TRBJ2-1; 9 bases are a match to TRBD1. The CDR3 extends over 15 amino acids. Per germline, CDR1 SGHTA and CDR2 FQGNSA. V lost 3 bases, J lost 1 base, and 1 base stayed unmatched. CDR3 nucleotides: TGTGCCAGCAGCTTCGACAGGGGGTCCTACAATGAGCAGTTCTTC. It codes for CASSFDRGSYNEQFF.

The genes are TRBV5-6 and TRBJ1-2; 7 bases line up with TRBD1. The germline V gene encodes CDR1 SGHDT and CDR2 YYEEEE. The CDR3 is 13 residues long. V was clipped by 7 bases and J by 0 bases; unmatched bases: 3. The DNA of the CDR3 is TGTGCCAGCTGGGACAGAACTAACTATGGCTACACCTTC. Translation: CASWDRTNYGYTF.

The chain carries TRBV10-2 and TRBJ2-1, with D unresolved. The CDR3 length is 13 residues. V was clipped by 6 bases and J by 0 bases, with 6 bases between them. Germline loops: CDR1 WSHSY, CDR2 SAAADI. The CDR3 here is CASRQSSYNEQFF. CDR3 nucleotide sequence: TGCGCCAGCAGACAGAGCTCCTACAATGAGCAGTTCTTC.

The chain combines TRBV6-5 with TRBJ1-6; unclear D gene. V lost 7 bases and J 7 bases, leaving 14 bases between the germline ends. CDR1 is MNHEY, CDR2 SVGAGI, per germline. The CDR3 is made up of 14 amino acids. The CDR3 region is CASKEEGGNSPLHF. As DNA, the CDR3 is TGTGCCAGCAAGGAAGAGGGCGGAAATTCACCCCTCCACTTT.

The V and J genes are TRBV7-8 and TRBJ2-3; TRBD2 might be the D (6 bases). The V end was cut by 6 bases, the J end by 3 bases, with 16 bases between. The length of the CDR3 is 15 residues. Germline values: CDR1 SGHVS, CDR2 FQNEAQ. CDR3 loop: CASSQPGVRTDTQYF. The CDR3 region has the DNA TGTGCCAGCAGTCAACCGGGGGTTCGGACAGATACGCAGTATTTT.

DNA of the CDR3: TGTGCCAGCAGGGCGGGGGATACGCAGTATTTT. As protein: CASRAGDTQYF. This chain links TRBV7-8 with TRBJ2-3; D might be TRBD2 (6 bases). This CDR3 is 11 amino acids long. Germline CDR1 and CDR2: SGHVS and FQNEAQ. Trimming pared 6 bases from V and 6 bases from J, leaving 7 bases between.

The V gene is TRBV5-1, the J gene TRBJ2-1; 8 bases match TRBD2. Germline CDR1 SGHRS, CDR2 YFSETQ. V lost 5 bases to trimming and J lost 7 bases; unmatched junction nucleotides: 8. This CDR3 contains 14 residues. In nucleotides, the CDR3 is TGCGCCAGCAGTGGCGGGAGGCTACGTAATGAGCAGTTCTTC. The encoded protein is CASSGGRLRNEQFF.

This clone was seen once. The V and J genes are TRBV6-2 or TRBV6-3 and TRBJ2-5; D is uncertain. Germline CDR1 is MNHEY and CDR2 is SVGEGT. CDR3 size: 13 residues. With 6 bases removed from V and 5 bases from J, the gap between germline ends came to 13 bases. The CDR3 protein is CASSITGGETQYF. As DNA, the CDR3 is TGTGCCAGCAGCATAACGGGTGGGGAGACCCAGTACTTC.

The gene calls are TRBV2 and TRBJ2-1; D remains ambiguous. V was trimmed by 1 base and J by 4 bases, leaving 8 bases between them. In germline, CDR1 is SNHLY, CDR2 FYNNEI. The CDR3 is made up of 14 amino acids. The CDR3 region has the DNA TGTGCCAGCAGTGAAGACCGACAATACAATGAGCAGTTCTTC. Translated, it gives CASSEDRQYNEQFF.

The count of this clone is one. The rearrangement joins TRBV7-9 to TRBJ1-5; D may be TRBD1 (6 bases). CDR1 and CDR2 (germline): SEHNR, FQNEAQ (reference sequence). This CDR3 is 15 amino acids long. V lost 6 bases, J lost 0 bases, and 12 bases lay in between. The CDR3 DNA follows: TGTGCCAGCAGTAAGGACAGTATTAGCAATCAGCCCCAGCATTTT. Residues: CASSKDSISNQPQHF.

This clone was seen just once. The chain combines TRBV29-1 with TRBJ2-3, with unresolved D. V lost 5 bases and J 5 bases, leaving 14 bases between the germline ends. CDR1 and CDR2 from the germline V gene are SQVTM and ANQGSEA. The CDR3 contains 13 residues. The chain's CDR3 is CSVCITGRDTQYF. CDR3 sequence (DNA): TGCAGCGTTTGTATCACCGGTAGAGATACGCAGTATTTT.

In its sample, this clone was seen a few times. The rearrangement joins TRBV7-2 to TRBJ2-5; a possible D gene is TRBD2 (6 bases). The germline V gene has CDR1 SGHTA and CDR2 FQGNSA. This CDR3 has 13 amino acids. Trimming shortened V by 3 bases and J by 3 bases, and 8 bases separated the two germline ends. In nucleotides, the CDR3 is TGTGCCAGCAGCTTTCAGCGGGAAGAGACCCAGTACTTC. It translates to CASSFQREETQYF.

The gene calls are TRBV5-1 and TRBJ2-2, with 7 bases aligning to TRBD1. The CDR3 totals 12 residues. V lost 4 bases, J lost 8 bases, and 2 bases stayed unmatched. Germline CDR1 and CDR2: SGHRS and YFSETQ. CDR3 amino acids: CASSPGQGELFF. In DNA, the CDR3 is TGCGCCAGCAGCCCGGGACAGGGGGAGCTGTTTTTT.

The chain recombines TRBV15 with TRBJ1-5; tentatively, D is TRBD1 (5 bases). V lost 8 bases and J lost 0, with 8 bases in between. CDR3 size: 13 residues. Germline V lookup: CDR1 LNHNV, CDR2 YYDKDF (reference sequence). Here the CDR3 reads CATGGISNQPQHF. The CDR3 DNA is TGTGCCACCGGGGGGATTAGCAATCAGCCCCAGCATTTT. Supplemented by reference TRBV15 and TRBJ1-5, the full variable domain reads DAMVIQNPRYQVTQFGKPVTLSCSQTLNHNVMYWYQQKSSQAPKLLFHYYDKDFNNEADTPDNFQSRRPNTSFCFLDIRSPGLGDTAMYLCATGGISNQPQHFGDGTRLSIL.

The V and J genes are TRBV30 and TRBJ1-1; possibly TRBD1 for D (6 bases). V dropped 1 base and J dropped 4 bases, with 10 bases sitting between them. Germline CDR1 and CDR2: GTSNPN and SVGIG (reference sequence). The CDR3 is 13 amino acids. The CDR3 DNA follows: TGTGCCTGGAGTGGGGGGCTCGGCACTGAAGCTTTCTTT. Translated: CAWSGGLGTEAFF.